One sample yielded the 27 T cell receptor beta chains listed below, sequenced in a study of blood T cell repertoires in COVID-19. Here immunoSEQ multiplex PCR was the method, and the copy in TCRdb shows in-frame clones only, minus some. The sample includes 190,000 or so clones, around 86% seen only once; the top ten take less than 3.5%. Material: peripheral blood. The receptors were sampled from a man aged 40-49 years with active or convalescent COVID-19.

J is TRBJ2-7 and V is TRBV5-1; no clear D. V gave up 0 bases and J gave up 0 bases, with 7 bases separating them. The CDR3 consists of 14 residues. In germline, CDR1 is SGHRS, CDR2 YFSETQ. In nucleotides, the CDR3 is TGCGCCAGCAGCTTGGTGTGGAGCTCCTACGAGCAGTACTTC. It specifies CASSLVWSSYEQYF.

The V gene is TRBV6-6, the J gene TRBJ2-3, with 8 bases aligning to TRBD2. The V gene end was trimmed by 4 bases and the J gene end by 5 bases; junction bases not matched to a gene: 8. The CDR3 runs to 15 residues. Germline CDR1 is MNHNY and CDR2 is SVGAGI (reference sequence). CDR3: CASSSPGLEQDTQYF. CDR3 DNA sequence: TGTGCCAGCAGTTCCCCGGGACTAGAGCAAGATACGCAGTATTTT.

The gene calls are TRBV6-5 and TRBJ2-1, with unresolved D. This CDR3 has 15 residues. The germline gives CDR1 MNHEY, CDR2 SVGAGI. Trimming shortened V by 7 bases and J by 3 bases, and 16 bases separated the two germline ends. The CDR3 nucleotides read TGTGCCAGCACCGTAGGTTCAAACAGCTACAATGAGCAGTTCTTC. Its protein is CASTVGSNSYNEQFF.

The CDR3 loop is CASSSSGSSTDTQYF. CDR3 nucleotides: TGTGCCAGCAGTTCCTCCGGGTCTAGCACAGATACGCAGTATTTT. This sequence joins TRBV28 and TRBJ2-3; D not resolved. The CDR3 has 15 residues. The ends were cut back, 4 bases at V and 0 bases at J, with 11 bases in the middle. Germline lookup yields CDR1 MDHEN and CDR2 SYDVKM. The entire variable domain, with the rest obtained from reference TRBV28 and TRBJ2-3, is as follows: DVKVTQSSRYLVKRTGEKVFLECVQDMDHENMFWYRQDPGLGLRLIYFSYDVKMKEKGDIPEGYSVSREKKERFSLILESASTNQTSMYLCASSSSGSSTDTQYFGPGTRLTVL.

The genes are TRBV5-1 and TRBJ2-1; TRBD2 aligns across 15 bases. Trimming at V came to 2 bases and at J to 4 bases, leaving 4 bases not matched to a gene. Germline V gene sequence: CDR1 SGHRS, CDR2 YFSETQ. The CDR3 sequence is 17 residues long. The CDR3 sequence: CASSFTGLAGGYNEQFF. Here the CDR3 DNA reads TGCGCCAGCAGCTTTACTGGACTAGCGGGGGGGTACAATGAGCAGTTCTTC.

This clone was counted a few times. The rearrangement uses TRBV20-1 and TRBJ1-2; 10 bases align to TRBD1. Trimming took 3 bases from V and 6 from J; bases not matched to a gene: 4. The CDR3 spans 13 residues. The germline V gene has CDR1 DFQATT and CDR2 SNEGSKA (reference sequence). The CDR3: CSASSGTGDGYTF. In DNA form, the CDR3 reads TGCAGTGCTAGTTCCGGGACAGGGGATGGCTACACCTTC.

This sequence joins TRBV28 and TRBJ1-6; D is unclear. CDR3 length: 17 residues. Per the germline V gene, CDR1 is MDHEN and CDR2 is SYDVKM. Deletions cut 2 bases from V and 2 bases from J, with 13 bases between. This chain's CDR3 is CASSLPTYLTYNSPLHF. The CDR3 DNA sequence: TGTGCCAGCAGTTTACCCACCTATCTCACCTATAATTCACCCCTCCACTTT.

The V and J genes are TRBV20-1 and TRBJ2-7; D is uncertain. The V and J ends lost 3 bases and 4 bases respectively, with 10 bases between them. Germline CDR1 is DFQATT and CDR2 is SNEGSKA (reference sequence). The CDR3 length is 12 residues. CDR3: CSASNRVYEQYF. The DNA for the CDR3 is TGCAGTGCTAGTAACCGGGTTTACGAGCAGTACTTC.

CDR3 sequence reads: CASSYSYEQYF. The CDR3 DNA reads as TGTGCCAGCAGTTATTCCTACGAGCAGTACTTC. The chain has TRBV2 and TRBJ2-7; D is unresolved. V was clipped by 5 bases and J by 1 base, with 3 bases between them. Germline V gives CDR1 SNHLY, CDR2 FYNNEI. The CDR3 runs to 11 residues.

V usage is TRBV3-1 (or the pseudogene TRBV3-2) and J usage is TRBJ1-3; 9 bases map to TRBD1. There are 18 residues in the CDR3. J lost 0 bases, V lost 3 bases, and 9 bases had no gene match. The germline gives CDR1 LGHDT, CDR2 YNNKEL (reference sequence). The CDR3 loop is CASSQLTGGHYSGNTIYF. For the CDR3, the DNA is TGTGCCAGCAGCCAGCTCACAGGGGGCCATTACTCTGGAAACACCATATATTTT.

The CDR3, as DNA: TGTGCCAGCAGCTCAGCCACAGGGGTGAGGGGCTACACCTTC. It translates to CASSSATGVRGYTF. The rearrangement joins TRBV11-3 to TRBJ1-2, with TRBD1 matching 7 bases. CDR3 size: 14 residues. Germline V gene lookup returns CDR1 SGHNT and CDR2 YENEEA. J lost 8 bases, V lost 4 bases, and 10 bases had no gene match.

This clone has a handful of counts. This chain links TRBV9 with TRBJ2-7; 7 nucleotides align to TRBD2. The CDR3 runs to 14 residues. V shed 0 bases, J shed 7 bases, and the junction held 7 bases outside the gene matches. CDR1 is SGDLS, CDR2 YYNGEE, per germline. The CDR3 DNA follows: TGTGCCAGCAGCGTAGGCCCTGGGACTACTGAGCAGTACTTC. It encodes CASSVGPGTTEQYF.

The rearrangement uses TRBV30 and TRBJ1-3, with D possibly matching TRBD1 (5 bases). Per the germline V gene, CDR1 is GTSNPN and CDR2 is SVGIG (reference sequence). Deletions cut 5 bases from V and 4 bases from J, with 9 bases between. This CDR3 spans 12 amino acids. Written as DNA, the CDR3 is TGTGCCTGGCAACAGGACGGAAACACCATATATTTT. Its translation: CAWQQDGNTIYF.

Note on this clone: Other DNA sequences in the sample encode the same CDR3. The V call is TRBV3-1 (or the pseudogene TRBV3-2), the J call TRBJ1-1; 9 bases align to TRBD1. Looked up from germline, CDR1 is LGHDT and CDR2 is YNNKEL (reference sequence). J was trimmed by 4 bases and V by 3 bases; bases with no gene match: 3. This CDR3 has 14 amino acids. The CDR3, as DNA: TGTGCCAGCAGCCAGACAGGGGGGACCACTGAAGCTTTCTTT. Translated: CASSQTGGTTEAFF.

V gene TRBV2 combines with J gene TRBJ2-6, with D maybe TRBD2 (6 bases). V was cut by 4 bases and J by 0 bases, with 10 bases left in between. There are 16 residues in the CDR3. The germline V gene encodes CDR1 SNHLY and CDR2 FYNNEI. The CDR3 loop is CASSGAGSSGANVLTF. The CDR3 coding sequence is TGTGCCAGCAGTGGTGCGGGGAGCTCTGGGGCCAACGTCCTGACTTTC.

V is TRBV11-1 and J is TRBJ1-1; D unclear. Germline V CDR1 and CDR2: SGHAT, FQDESV (reference sequence). The CDR3 totals 15 residues. Deletions cut 1 base from V and 3 bases from J, with 12 bases between. The CDR3: CASSLGRAGHTEAFF. CDR3 sequence (DNA): TGTGCCAGCAGCTTAGGGCGGGCGGGTCACACTGAAGCTTTCTTT. The whole variable domain, filled in from reference TRBV11-1 and TRBJ1-1, reads EAEVAQSPRYKITEKSQAVAFWCDPISGHATLYWYRQILGQGPELLVQFQDESVVDDSQLPKDRFSAERLKGVDSTLKIQPAELGDSAMYLCASSLGRAGHTEAFFGQGTRLTVV.

This chain links TRBV6-6 with TRBJ2-1; 7 bases map to TRBD1. Germline V gives CDR1 MNHNY, CDR2 SVGAGI (reference sequence). The CDR3 is 12 residues long. Germline trimming cut 6 bases from V and 4 bases from J; bases unmatched to any gene: 0. The CDR3 nucleotides read TGTGCCAGCAGCAGGGGGTACAATGAGCAGTTCTTC. Amino acids: CASSRGYNEQFF.

The chain carries TRBV4-3 and TRBJ2-1, with unresolved D. V dropped 2 bases and J dropped 1 base, with 3 bases sitting between them. The CDR3 consists of 13 residues. Germline V gene sequence: CDR1 LGHNA, CDR2 YSLEER. DNA of the CDR3: TGCGCCAGCAGCCAAACTTCCTACAATGAGCAGTTCTTC. It is translated as CASSQTSYNEQFF.

Many counts were recorded for this clone. CDR3 residues: CASKEIYEQYF. CDR3 DNA sequence: TGTGCCAGCAAGGAGATCTACGAGCAGTACTTC. The chain recombines TRBV6-5 with TRBJ2-7; D remains unclear. V was shortened by 7 bases and J by 3 bases, with 7 bases between the two germline ends. The CDR3 runs to 11 residues. The germline CDR1 and CDR2 sequences are MNHEY and SVGAGI.

The chain recombines TRBV10-1 with TRBJ2-7; D remains ambiguous. The ends were cut back, 3 bases at V and 7 bases at J, with 7 bases in the middle. In germline, CDR1 is WNHNN, CDR2 SYGVQD (reference sequence). CDR3 length: 11 residues. In nucleotides, the CDR3 is TGCGCCAGCAGTGATATCGGGGAGCAGTACTTC. It encodes CASSDIGEQYF.

V is TRBV12-3 or TRBV12-4 and J is TRBJ1-2; D gene unclear. V was clipped by 3 bases and J by 8 bases, with 13 bases between them. The CDR3 length is 13 residues. The CDR3 here is CASSFTAGLGYTF. The CDR3 nucleotides read TGTGCCAGCAGTTTTACGGCGGGCTTGGGCTACACCTTC.

The J gene is TRBJ1-1, the V gene TRBV4-3; D gene ambiguous. The length of the CDR3 is 13 residues. Germline V gives CDR1 LGHNA, CDR2 YSLEER. V gave up 5 bases and J gave up 7 bases, with 14 bases separating them. The CDR3 nucleotides read TGCGCCAGCAGCTCCATAGGAGGACGTGAAGCTTTCTTT. It yields the protein CASSSIGGREAFF.

This clone appeared a few times. The chain couples TRBV3-1 (or the pseudogene TRBV3-2) to TRBJ1-2; no firm D call. From germline, CDR1 is LGHDT and CDR2 YNNKEL (reference sequence). This CDR3 has 14 amino acids. V was shortened by 0 bases and J by 8 bases, with 13 bases between the two germline ends. The CDR3 loop is CASSQDPQSLGYTF. The CDR3 bases are TGTGCCAGCAGCCAAGATCCGCAGTCCTTAGGCTACACCTTC.

The DNA for the CDR3 is TGTGCCAGCAGCCCAGGGGTTAGTAATGAAAAACTGTTTTTT. It encodes CASSPGVSNEKLFF. This chain uses TRBV28 with TRBJ1-4; D might be TRBD1 (6 bases). Germline CDR1 and CDR2: MDHEN and SYDVKM. CDR3 size: 14 residues. Trimming removed 6 bases at V and 4 bases at J, with 12 bases between.

CDR3 coding DNA: TGTGCCAGCAGCCCCCGGACAGAAGCCTCCTACGAGCAGTACTTC. Translation gives CASSPRTEASYEQYF. The chain uses TRBV27 and TRBJ2-7, with D possibly matching TRBD1 (6 bases). Trimming stripped 6 bases from V and 0 bases from J, with 15 bases between. This CDR3 has 15 residues. Germline CDR1 is MNHEY and CDR2 is SMNVEV (reference sequence).

This clone was picked up one time. The chain employs TRBV9 and TRBJ1-3; D may be TRBD1 (5 bases). The germline V gene has CDR1 SGDLS and CDR2 YYNGEE. There are 18 residues in the CDR3. Between the trimmed V and J ends, which lost 0 bases and 2 bases, there was a span of 18 bases. The CDR3 here is CASSVDPGVPGAGNTIYF. CDR3 in DNA: TGTGCCAGCAGCGTAGATCCCGGCGTACCGGGGGCTGGAAACACCATATATTTT.

The chain uses TRBV6-5 and TRBJ1-5; D is perhaps TRBD1 (6 bases). There are 14 residues in the CDR3. Germline loops: CDR1 MNHEY, CDR2 SVGAGI. V lost 6 bases and J 9 bases, leaving 18 bases between the germline ends. The CDR3 reads CASRPRGGWRPQHF. CDR3 coding DNA: TGTGCCAGCAGGCCAAGGGGGGGCTGGCGGCCCCAGCATTTT.